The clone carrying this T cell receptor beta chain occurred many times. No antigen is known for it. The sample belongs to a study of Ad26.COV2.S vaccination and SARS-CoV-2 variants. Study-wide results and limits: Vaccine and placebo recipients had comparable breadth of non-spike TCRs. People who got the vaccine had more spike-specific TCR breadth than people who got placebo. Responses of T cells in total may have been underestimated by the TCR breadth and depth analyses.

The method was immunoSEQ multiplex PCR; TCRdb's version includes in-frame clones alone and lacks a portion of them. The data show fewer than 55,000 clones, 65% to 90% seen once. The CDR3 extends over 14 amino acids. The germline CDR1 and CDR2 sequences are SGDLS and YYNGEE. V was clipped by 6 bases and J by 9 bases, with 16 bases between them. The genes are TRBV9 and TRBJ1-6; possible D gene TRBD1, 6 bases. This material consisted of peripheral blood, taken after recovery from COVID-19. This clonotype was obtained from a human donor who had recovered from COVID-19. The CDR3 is CASTKGGTGSPLHF. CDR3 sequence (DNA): TGTGCCAGCACCAAAGGGGGGACCGGTTCACCCCTCCACTTT.